The T cell receptor beta chain under discussion was sequenced for a study of cytomegalovirus exposure and HLA in healthy donors. Whole-study results and caveats: For cytomegalovirus status, the classifier reportedly gave diagnoses with high specificity and sensitivity.

Notes on this clone: Its matching antigen is unknown.

The ends were cut back, 7 bases at V and 0 bases at J, with 13 bases in the middle. Germline V lookup: CDR1 SGHVS, CDR2 FNYEAQ. The CDR3 is 15 amino acids. The assay was immunoSEQ multiplex PCR, and TCRdb's table has in-frame clones only and misses some. The sample shows about 240,000 clones, approximately 83% of them seen only once. The donors were in the 120-subject validation cohort, distinct from the approximately 670-subject first cohort. The V and J genes are TRBV7-6 and TRBJ2-1, with D tentatively TRBD2 (5 bases). Sequencing was carried out using PBMCs. The receptor was derived from a woman in her twenties or thirties in good health and CMV-seropositive. The CDR3 DNA sequence: TGTGCCAGCACCCCTCTTGGGAGCTCCTACAATGAGCAGTTCTTC. It specifies CASTPLGSSYNEQFF.